A single sample is the source of the 27 T cell receptor beta chains below, sequenced in a study of blood T cell repertoires in COVID-19. Sequencing was performed with immunoSEQ multiplex PCR; in TCRdb, only in-frame clones are kept and a portion is missing. The data show 200,000 to 250,000 clones, with 89% seen just once and around 6.9% held by the top ten. Specimen: peripheral blood. The receptors derive from a man between 60 and 75 years old who had recovered from COVID-19.

The rearrangement links TRBV2 to TRBJ2-3; a possible D gene is TRBD1 (6 bases). Looked up from germline, CDR1 is SNHLY and CDR2 is FYNNEI. This CDR3 is 14 amino acids long. V lost 5 bases and J lost 0, with 9 bases in between. The CDR3 loop is CASSKQGSTDTQYF. Written as DNA, the CDR3 is TGTGCCAGCAGTAAGCAGGGGAGCACAGATACGCAGTATTTT.

V gene TRBV14 combines with J gene TRBJ2-7; D gene unclear. This CDR3 contains 16 residues. Trimming took 2 bases from V and 0 from J, leaving 14 bases between them. Germline-derived CDR1 and CDR2 are SGHDN and FVKESK. In DNA, the CDR3 is TGTGCCAGCAGCCAACGGAGTGGAGTTAGCTCCTACGAGCAGTACTTC. It yields the protein CASSQRSGVSSYEQYF.

The chain joins TRBV18 to TRBJ1-2; 9 nucleotides agree with TRBD1. The CDR3 sequence is 17 residues long. J was trimmed by 2 bases and V by 3 bases; bases with no gene match: 10. Per the germline V gene, CDR1 is KGHSH and CDR2 is LQKENI. CDR3 region: CASSPDRGRGGNYGYTF. CDR3 DNA: TGTGCCAGCTCACCCGACAGGGGGAGAGGAGGGAACTATGGCTACACCTTC.

The rearrangement links TRBV5-1 to TRBJ2-5, with 7 positions matching TRBD2. This CDR3 comprises 15 residues. The V and J ends lost 4 bases and 4 bases, in that order; junction bases with no gene match: 10. Per germline, CDR1 SGHRS and CDR2 YFSETQ. CDR3 coding DNA: TGCGCCAGCAGCGCTGAAGCGGGGCGGGGAGAGACCCAGTACTTC. Amino acid sequence: CASSAEAGRGETQYF.

This chain joins TRBV30 and TRBJ2-2, with 9 bases matching TRBD2. The CDR3 spans 16 residues. With 4 bases clipped from V and 0 bases from J, the junction kept 6 bases outside the gene matches. Germline V gene data show CDR1 as GTSNPN and CDR2 as SVGIG (reference sequence). The DNA of the CDR3 is TGTGCCTGGAAACTAGCGGGTACCGCGAACACCGGGGAGCTGTTTTTT. Translated, it gives CAWKLAGTANTGELFF.

CDR3 in DNA: TGTGCCAGCAGCCTGGGACAGAACACCGGGGAGCTGTTTTTT. Encoded protein: CASSLGQNTGELFF. This chain connects TRBV9 to TRBJ2-2, with D possibly being TRBD1 (6 bases). Germline V CDR1 and CDR2: SGDLS, YYNGEE. CDR3 length equals 14 residues. Deletions cut 4 bases from V and 1 base from J, with 8 bases between.

The chain joins TRBV19 to TRBJ2-2; D possibly corresponds to TRBD2 (5 bases). V was shortened by 3 bases and J by 2 bases, with 13 bases between the two germline ends. CDR3 length: 16 amino acids. CDR1 LNHDA and CDR2 SQIVND come from the germline V gene (reference sequence). The DNA for the CDR3 is TGTGCCAGTAGTATCTCTCGGGGAACTAACACCGGGGAGCTGTTTTTT. The encoded protein is CASSISRGTNTGELFF.

This chain uses TRBV5-1 with TRBJ2-3, with D maybe TRBD2 (6 bases). V lost 6 bases and J 0 bases, leaving 17 bases between the germline ends. Germline values: CDR1 SGHRS, CDR2 YFSETQ. CDR3 length: 16 residues. The CDR3 loop reads CASTSGSGLSTDTQYF. CDR3 nucleotide sequence: TGCGCCAGCACCTCGGGCTCGGGACTGAGCACAGATACGCAGTATTTT. The full variable domain, its missing parts supplied by reference TRBV5-1 and TRBJ2-3, is KAGVTQTPRYLIKTRGQQVTLSCSPISGHRSVSWYQQTPGQGLQFLFEYFSETQRNKGNFPGRFSGRQFSNSRSEMNVSTLELGDSALYLCASTSGSGLSTDTQYFGPGTRLTVL.

The V gene is TRBV6-5, the J gene TRBJ1-6; D might be TRBD1 (5 bases). This CDR3 region has 14 residues. V lost 4 bases and J 6 bases, leaving 10 bases between the germline ends. CDR1 is MNHEY, CDR2 SVGAGI, per germline. In DNA, the CDR3 is TGTGCCAGCAGTTTTGGAGACAGTAATTCACCCCTCCACTTT. Its translation is CASSFGDSNSPLHF.

As to this clone: Lacking the conserved final phenylalanine or tryptophan, this CDR3 likely reflects a read error. The DNA is omitted, as the CDR3 cannot be located on it reliably, and the CDR3 follows TCRdb's listing. V usage is TRBV10-1 and J usage is TRBJ2-3; the D call of TRBD2 is as the table states it, not checked on the DNA. The CDR3 is 9 residues long, counting both termini. The germline V gene encodes CDR1 WNHNN and CDR2 SYGVQD (reference sequence). CDR3 protein: CASSDRTSA.

The genes are TRBV7-9 and TRBJ2-5, with D possibly matching TRBD2 (6 bases). V lost 2 bases, J lost 2 bases, and 12 bases lay in between. CDR3 length: 15 residues. From germline, CDR1 is SEHNR and CDR2 FQNEAQ (reference sequence). CDR3 sequence: CASSLKGGMQETQYF. Here the CDR3 DNA reads TGTGCCAGCAGCTTAAAGGGCGGGATGCAAGAGACCCAGTACTTC. The whole variable domain, remainder taken from reference TRBV7-9 and TRBJ2-5, is DTGVSQNPRHKITKRGQNVTFRCDPISEHNRLYWYRQTLGQGPEFLTYFQNEAQLEKSRLLSDRFSAERPKGSFSTLEIQRTEQGDSAMYLCASSLKGGMQETQYFGPGTRLLVL.

This clone was recorded once. The rearrangement joins TRBV7-2 to TRBJ2-5; maybe TRBD1 (5 bases). V was shortened by 3 bases and J by 5 bases, with 10 bases between the two germline ends. Per germline, CDR1 SGHTA and CDR2 FQGNSA. This CDR3 comprises 13 residues. Here the CDR3 reads CASSLLRVETQYF. DNA for the CDR3: TGTGCCAGCAGCTTGCTCAGGGTTGAGACCCAGTACTTC.

The V and J genes are TRBV7-9 and TRBJ1-5; 7 bases are shared with TRBD1. The J segment lost 1 base and the V segment lost 5 bases, leaving 11 bases of the junction unmatched. Germline CDR1 and CDR2: SEHNR and FQNEAQ (reference sequence). The CDR3 runs 17 residues. CDR3 region: CASSPVTGAGSNQPQHF. The CDR3 DNA reads as TGTGCCAGCAGCCCGGTTACAGGGGCGGGCAGCAATCAGCCCCAGCATTTT.

The chain's CDR3 is CASSSRNTEAFF. The CDR3 DNA reads TGTGCCAGCAGCTCTCGGAACACTGAAGCTTTCTTT. The chain combines TRBV13 with TRBJ1-1; no clear D gene. V gave up 4 bases and J gave up 1 base, with 4 bases separating them. The CDR3 consists of 12 residues. Germline V gene data show CDR1 as PRHDT and CDR2 as FYEKMQ (reference sequence).

This chain uses TRBV10-3 with TRBJ2-3; 9 bases map to TRBD1. Germline V gene data show CDR1 as ENHRY and CDR2 as SYGVKD. Losses at the gene ends were 10 bases for V and 1 base for J; bases not matched to a gene: 3. This CDR3 region has 13 residues. The DNA of the CDR3 is TGTGCCACTAGGACAGGGGGCACAGATACGCAGTATTTT. As protein: CATRTGGTDTQYF.

This clone has a handful of counts. The gene calls are TRBV7-2 and TRBJ2-2; TRBD2 aligns across 8 bases. The germline gives CDR1 SGHTA, CDR2 FQGNSA. V lost 7 bases, J lost 1 base, and 5 bases stayed unmatched. The CDR3 has 15 amino acids. Written as DNA, the CDR3 is TGTGCCAGCAAAACGGGGGGGATGAACACCGGGGAGCTGTTTTTT. It encodes CASKTGGMNTGELFF.

The J gene is TRBJ2-3, the V gene TRBV7-3; D not resolved. Per the germline V gene, CDR1 is SGHTA and CDR2 is FQGTGA. The CDR3 runs 15 residues. Trimming took off 0 bases at V and 3 bases at J, with 10 bases between the two ends. The CDR3 protein is CASSLTVMRTDTQYF. CDR3 coding DNA: TGTGCCAGCAGCTTAACGGTCATGAGAACAGATACGCAGTATTTT.

This clone has just one count. The J gene is TRBJ1-1, the V gene TRBV25-1, with 7 bases identical to TRBD1. Germline V gene data show CDR1 as MGHDK and CDR2 as SYGVNS. V gave up 4 bases and J gave up 4 bases; unmatched junction bases: 6. The length of the CDR3 is 14 residues. The CDR3 DNA reads as TGTGCCAGCAGTGTCTCCACAGGGGCCACTGAAGCTTTCTTT. Encoded protein: CASSVSTGATEAFF.

The genes are TRBV6-6 and TRBJ2-7; tentative D call: TRBD2 (6 bases). V shed 6 bases and J shed 9 bases, with 27 bases lying between them. Germline V lookup: CDR1 MNHNY, CDR2 SVGAGI (reference sequence). This CDR3 region has 16 residues. This chain's CDR3 is CASSPISTRFVPLQYF. CDR3 nucleotide sequence: TGTGCCAGCAGCCCAATTTCGACTAGATTCGTCCCCCTGCAGTACTTC.

This sequence joins TRBV9 and TRBJ1-2; 7 bases agree with TRBD1. The CDR3 has 13 amino acids. CDR1 and CDR2 from the germline V gene are SGDLS and YYNGEE. J gave up 8 bases and V 5 bases, and 9 bases lay outside the gene matches. The CDR3 spells CASRPTGTRGYTF. DNA for the CDR3: TGTGCCAGCAGACCGACAGGGACGAGGGGCTACACCTTC. The variable domain in full, completed from reference TRBV9 and TRBJ1-2, reads DSGVTQTPKHLITATGQRVTLRCSPRSGDLSVYWYQQSLDQGLQFLIQYYNGEERAKGNILERFSAQQFPDLHSELNLSSLELGDSALYFCASRPTGTRGYTFGSGTRLTVV.

The genes are TRBV2 and TRBJ1-5; TRBD1 agrees at 10 bases. There are 15 residues in the CDR3. The J segment lost 0 bases and the V segment lost 6 bases, leaving 2 bases of the junction unmatched. From germline, CDR1 is SNHLY and CDR2 FYNNEI. CDR3 nucleotides: TGTGCCAGCAGCCGGGACAGGGGTAGCAATCAGCCCCAGCATTTT. Its translation: CASSRDRGSNQPQHF.

The chain employs TRBV7-2 and TRBJ1-4, with D possibly TRBD1 on 5 matching bases. V lost 3 bases and J lost 0, with 14 bases in between. This CDR3 spans 17 amino acids. Germline lookup yields CDR1 SGHTA and CDR2 FQGNSA. The CDR3 DNA sequence: TGTGCCAGCAGCTTTACCGAACAGGTATCAACTAATGAAAAACTGTTTTTT. This gives the protein CASSFTEQVSTNEKLFF.

The genes are TRBV25-1 and TRBJ2-1; 11 bases align to TRBD2. CDR1 MGHDK and CDR2 SYGVNS come from the germline V gene. J lost 10 bases, V lost 10 bases, and 15 bases had no gene match. CDR3 length equals 15 residues. The CDR3 sequence is CATRGSGGGFSEQFF. In DNA form, the CDR3 reads TGTGCCACCCGGGGTAGCGGGGGGGGGTTCAGCGAGCAGTTCTTC.

V and J are TRBV21-1 and TRBJ1-1. TRBV21-1 is marked as a pseudogene. This CDR3 contains 17 residues. The CDR3 DNA sequence: TGTGCCAGCAGCAAAGAGGAGGGAACGTTAGCGGACACTGAAGCTTTCTTT. Amino acids: CASSKEEGTLADTEAFF.

The rearrangement links TRBV10-3 to TRBJ1-2; 7 positions match TRBD1. This CDR3 has 13 amino acids. Per germline, CDR1 ENHRY and CDR2 SYGVKD. With V trimmed by 7 bases and J by 8 bases, 10 bases remained unmatched. The CDR3: CAITVDRVGGYTF. In DNA, the CDR3 is TGTGCCATCACTGTAGACAGGGTCGGCGGCTACACCTTC.

The V gene is TRBV4-1, the J gene TRBJ1-3, with 7 bases fitting TRBD1. Germline CDR1 MGHRA, CDR2 YSYEKL. V gave up 6 bases and J gave up 4 bases; unmatched junction bases: 12. This CDR3 contains 16 residues. The CDR3 DNA is TGCGCCAGCAGTCAACGCTCCGGGACAGAGGGAAACACCATATATTTT. It specifies CASSQRSGTEGNTIYF.

J is TRBJ2-1 and V is TRBV5-1, with 9 bases matching TRBD2. CDR1 and CDR2 (germline): SGHRS, YFSETQ. The trim removed 3 bases at V and 0 bases at J, leaving 4 bases unmatched. CDR3 size: 16 residues. The CDR3 region is CASSSLAGSSYNEQFF. CDR3 bases: TGCGCCAGCAGCTCCCTAGCGGGAAGCTCCTACAATGAGCAGTTCTTC.